Listed here is a single T cell receptor (beta chain). The data originate from a study of T cell responses to AZD1222 COVID-19 vaccine. Assay used: immunoSEQ multiplex PCR; TCRdb lists only in-frame clones, some missing. The table records about 60,000 clones, approximately 85% of them present only once. This CDR3 has 16 residues. V was cut by 4 bases and J by 4 bases, with 17 bases left in between. Germline values: CDR1 SGHNT, CDR2 YYREEE (reference sequence). Sequencing used peripheral blood, obtained on day 0 of MenACWY control vaccination. The V gene is TRBV5-4, the J gene TRBJ1-4; D gene ambiguous. This TCR came from an adult in good health. The CDR3 reads CASSPGEPSVNEKLFF. As DNA, the CDR3 is TGTGCCAGCAGCCCCGGAGAGCCCTCTGTTAATGAAAAACTGTTTTTT.